This is a list of T cell receptor beta chains from one sample in a study of blood T cell repertoires in COVID-19. Some clones are missing from TCRdb's copy, which holds only in-frame ones; the method was immunoSEQ multiplex PCR. The sample shows about 270,000 clones, about 91% of them seen only once. Sequences were obtained from PBMCs or T cells enriched from blood (not recorded which). These receptors came from a woman between 40 and 55 years old with acute COVID-19. Both conserved end residues are part of each CDR3. D genes are given only for firm matches. The size entry is marked missing in some rows and otherwise reads once, few, many or a size class.

abundance	v_gene	j_gene	d_gene	CDR3nt	CDR3aa
once	TRBV7-8	TRBJ2-2	TRBD1	TGTGCCAGCAGCTTAGATAGGGCGAGAACAGGGGCCGGGGAGCTGTTTTTT	CASSLDRARTGAGELFF
NA	TRBV11-3	TRBJ2-5	NA	TGTGCCAGCAGCACCCAACAACCGGGAGAGACCCAGTACTTC	CASSTQQPGETQYF
NA	TRBV10-3	TRBJ1-3	NA	TGTGCCATCAGGCGAATGAGCTCTGGAAACACCATATATTTT	CAIRRMSSGNTIYF
NA	TRBV5-1	TRBJ2-5	NA	TGCGCCAGCAGCTTGGTACAGGGAGGGTCACAAGAGACCCAGTACTTC	CASSLVQGGSQETQYF
NA	TRBV5-5	TRBJ1-2	NA	TGTGCCAGCAGCTTGGATGACAGAATTTACTATGGCTACACCTTC	CASSLDDRIYYGYTF
once	TRBV30	TRBJ1-6	TRBD1	TGTGCCTGGAGCGGACAGGAGAATTCACCCCTCCACTTT	CAWSGQENSPLHF
NA	TRBV30	TRBJ1-2	NA	TGTGCCTGGAGTATAGTGAATAGTAACTATGGCTACACCTTC	CAWSIVNSNYGYTF
NA	TRBV14	TRBJ1-5	NA	TGTGCCAGCAGCCGAGGGTCAGGTAAGGGGCCCCAGCATTTT	CASSRGSGKGPQHF
NA	TRBV12-3/TRBV12-4	TRBJ1-2	NA	TGTGCCAGCAGGCCCCAGGGGAACTATGGCTACACCTTC	CASRPQGNYGYTF
NA	TRBV19	TRBJ1-2	NA	TGTGCCAGTAGCGGACCTCGGGTCGGGACTAACTATGGCTACACCTTC	CASSGPRVGTNYGYTF
NA	TRBV28	TRBJ2-5	TRBD1	TGTGCCAGCAGTTTACAGGGGGCTGGGGAGACCCAGTACTTC	CASSLQGAGETQYF
NA	TRBV5-1	TRBJ2-7	TRBD1	TGCGCCAGCAGCATCGGACAGGCCATCTCCTACGAGCAGTACTTC	CASSIGQAISYEQYF
NA	TRBV9	TRBJ2-1	TRBD2	TGTGCCAGCAGCCCCAGGACTAGCGGGAGTCCGAACCACAATGAGCAGTTCTTC	CASSPRTSGSPNHNEQFF
NA	TRBV24-1	TRBJ1-2	TRBD1	TGTGCCACCAGTGACCCGGGACAGCCGGTCGTAGGCTACACCTTC	CATSDPGQPVVGYTF
once	TRBV28	TRBJ2-1	TRBD1	TGTGCCAGCAGCCCCGCAGGGGGACAGCTTTACAATGAGCAGTTCTTC	CASSPAGGQLYNEQFF
NA	TRBV30	TRBJ2-7	NA	TGTGCCACCTCTTTTAGAAACTACGAGCAGTACTTC	CATSFRNYEQYF
few	TRBV20-1	TRBJ1-4	NA	TGCAGTGCTAGTACGGTCTTCCAAAGGGGTAATGAAAAACTGTTTTTT	CSASTVFQRGNEKLFF
NA	TRBV5-1	TRBJ1-1	NA	TGCGCCAGCAGCTTGACAGGGATATCGGGCACTGAAGCTTTCTTT	CASSLTGISGTEAFF
NA	TRBV6-6	TRBJ2-3	NA	TGTGCCAGCAGGTCAGGGAAAGGCACAGATACGCAGTATTTT	CASRSGKGTDTQYF
NA	TRBV9	TRBJ2-3	TRBD2	TGTGCCAGCAGCTATTCCTCTCCAGCGGGAGGTGACACAGATACGCAGTATTTT	CASSYSSPAGGDTDTQYF
NA	TRBV7-8	TRBJ2-3	TRBD2	TGTGCCAGCAGACAACCTAGCGGGGAGACCACAGATACGCAGTATTTT	CASRQPSGETTDTQYF
NA	TRBV7-6	TRBJ2-1	TRBD2	TGTGCCAGCAGCTTAGGGGCCGGGACTAGCGGCGATGAGCAGTTCTTC	CASSLGAGTSGDEQFF
NA	TRBV19	TRBJ2-1	NA	TGTGCCAGTAGTATAAGGGGTTTTGCGGGGAATGAGCAGTTCTTC	CASSIRGFAGNEQFF
NA	TRBV10-3	TRBJ1-5	TRBD1	TGTGCCATCAGTGATAGTTCGGGACAGTCCAATCAGCCCCAGCATTTT	CAISDSSGQSNQPQHF
NA	TRBV5-1	TRBJ2-1	TRBD2	TGCGCCAGCAGCAGGGTCACTGGCGGGAGGAATGAGCAGTTCTTC	CASSRVTGGRNEQFF
NA	TRBV3-1/TRBV3-2	TRBJ2-7	TRBD1	TGTGCCAGCAGCCAAACTTCGGCAGGGGGCCCGGGAGAGCAGTACTTC	CASSQTSAGGPGEQYF
once	TRBV9	TRBJ2-5	TRBD2	TGTGCCAGCAGCGTAGCGAACGGACTAGCGGTGAAAGAGACCCAGTACTTC	CASSVANGLAVKETQYF
NA	TRBV27	TRBJ1-1	NA	TGTGCCAGCAGTTTATCCAGGAACACTGAAGCTTTCTTT	CASSLSRNTEAFF
NA	TRBV28	TRBJ2-5	NA	TGTGCCAGCACCGATCTTGGGCCCTTATCGAAGACCCAGTACTTC	CASTDLGPLSKTQYF
once	TRBV3-1/TRBV3-2	TRBJ1-5	NA	TGTGCCAGCAGCTTTGGGGGGGGAGGTCAGCCCCAGCATTTT	CASSFGGGGQPQHF
few	TRBV3-1/TRBV3-2	TRBJ2-1	TRBD2	TGTGCCAGCAGCCAAGCGGGAGGGGCGGGGGGCGAGCAGTTCTTC	CASSQAGGAGGEQFF
NA	TRBV6-6	TRBJ2-3	TRBD1	TGTGCCAGCAGCCCGGGACAGACAGATACGCAGTATTTT	CASSPGQTDTQYF
NA	TRBV21-1	TRBJ2-7	NA	TGTGCCAGCAGCAAAGCCCGGACAGATCCCTACGAGCAGTACTTC	CASSKARTDPYEQYF
NA	TRBV12-3/TRBV12-4	TRBJ1-5	NA	TGTGCCAGCAGTTTTTTGGGAGATCAGCCCCAGCATTTT	CASSFLGDQPQHF
NA	TRBV19	TRBJ1-2	NA	TGTGCCAGTAGTATAGGAGGTAACTATGGCTACACCTTC	CASSIGGNYGYTF
few	TRBV14	TRBJ2-5	NA	TGTGCCAGCAGCCAATCTCGTCGGGTGATCCAAGAGACCCAGTACTTC	CASSQSRRVIQETQYF
NA	TRBV6-5	TRBJ1-2	TRBD1	TGTGCCAGCAGCCGGGGTTCAGGGGGTGGCTACACCTTC	CASSRGSGGGYTF